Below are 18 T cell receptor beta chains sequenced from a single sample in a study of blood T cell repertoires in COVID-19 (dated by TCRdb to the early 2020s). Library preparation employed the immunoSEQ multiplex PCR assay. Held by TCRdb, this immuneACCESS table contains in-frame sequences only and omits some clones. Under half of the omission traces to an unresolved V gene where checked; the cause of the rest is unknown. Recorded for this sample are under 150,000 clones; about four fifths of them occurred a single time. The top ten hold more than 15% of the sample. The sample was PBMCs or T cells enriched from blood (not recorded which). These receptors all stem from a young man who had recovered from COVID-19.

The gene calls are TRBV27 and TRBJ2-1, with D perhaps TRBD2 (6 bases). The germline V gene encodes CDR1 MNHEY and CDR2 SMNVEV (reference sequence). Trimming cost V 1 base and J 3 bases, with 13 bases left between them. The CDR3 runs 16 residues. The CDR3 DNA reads TGTGCCAGCAGTTTATTAGGGTACGGGGGCTACAATGAGCAGTTCTTC. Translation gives CASSLLGYGGYNEQFF.

CDR3 sequence (DNA): TGTGCCAGCAGCACCCCGGGACTAGCGTTGAAGACCCAGTACTTC. Protein: CASSTPGLALKTQYF. The rearrangement uses TRBV5-6 and TRBJ2-5; TRBD2 aligns across 10 bases. The germline CDR1 and CDR2 sequences are SGHDT and YYEEEE. CDR3 length equals 15 residues. The J segment lost 6 bases and the V segment lost 4 bases, leaving 9 bases of the junction unmatched.

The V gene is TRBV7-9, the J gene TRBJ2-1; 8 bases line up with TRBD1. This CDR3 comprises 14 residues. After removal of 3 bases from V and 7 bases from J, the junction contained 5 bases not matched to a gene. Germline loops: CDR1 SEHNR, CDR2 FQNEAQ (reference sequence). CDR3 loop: CASSFTGGRNEQFF. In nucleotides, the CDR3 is TGTGCCAGCAGCTTCACAGGGGGTAGGAATGAGCAGTTCTTC.

CDR3 protein: CASSPTGDQPQHF. CDR3 in DNA: TGTGCCAGTAGTCCGACAGGGGATCAGCCCCAGCATTTT. The chain joins TRBV19 to TRBJ1-5; 8 positions agree with TRBD1. Germline V gene sequence: CDR1 LNHDA, CDR2 SQIVND (reference sequence). This CDR3 has 13 residues. V shed 5 bases, J shed 5 bases, and the junction held 2 bases outside the gene matches. The variable domain in full, with the rest retrieved from reference TRBV19 and TRBJ1-5, is DGGITQSPKYLFRKEGQNVTLSCEQNLNHDAMYWYRQDPGQGLRLIYYSQIVNDFQKGDIAEGYSVSREKKESFPLTVTSAQKNPTAFYLCASSPTGDQPQHFGDGTRLSIL.

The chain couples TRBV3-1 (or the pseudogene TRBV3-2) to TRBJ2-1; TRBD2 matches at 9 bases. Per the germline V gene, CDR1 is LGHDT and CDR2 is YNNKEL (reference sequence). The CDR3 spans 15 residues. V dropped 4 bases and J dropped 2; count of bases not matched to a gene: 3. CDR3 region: CASSPGLATYNEQFF. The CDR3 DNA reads TGTGCCAGCAGCCCGGGACTAGCCACCTACAATGAGCAGTTCTTC.

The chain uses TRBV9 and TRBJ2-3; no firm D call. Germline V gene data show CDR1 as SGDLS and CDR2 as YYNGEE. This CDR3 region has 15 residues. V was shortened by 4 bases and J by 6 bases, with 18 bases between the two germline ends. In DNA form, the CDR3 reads TGTGCCAGCAGCTCTCAAGCTCTCCGGTTCGATACGCAGTATTTT. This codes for CASSSQALRFDTQYF. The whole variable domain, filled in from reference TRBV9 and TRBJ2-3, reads DSGVTQTPKHLITATGQRVTLRCSPRSGDLSVYWYQQSLDQGLQFLIQYYNGEERAKGNILERFSAQQFPDLHSELNLSSLELGDSALYFCASSSQALRFDTQYFGPGTRLTVL.

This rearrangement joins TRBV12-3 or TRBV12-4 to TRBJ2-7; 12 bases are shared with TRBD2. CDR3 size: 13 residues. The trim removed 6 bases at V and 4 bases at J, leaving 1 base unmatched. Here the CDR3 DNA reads TGTGCCAGCAGGACTAGCGGGAGTTACGAGCAGTACTTC. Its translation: CASRTSGSYEQYF.

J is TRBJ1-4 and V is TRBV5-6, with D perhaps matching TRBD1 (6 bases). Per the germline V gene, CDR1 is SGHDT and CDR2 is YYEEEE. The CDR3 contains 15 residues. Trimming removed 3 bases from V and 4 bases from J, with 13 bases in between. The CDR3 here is CASSSRQALNEKLFF. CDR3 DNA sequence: TGTGCCAGCAGCTCAAGACAGGCCCTTAATGAAAAACTGTTTTTT.

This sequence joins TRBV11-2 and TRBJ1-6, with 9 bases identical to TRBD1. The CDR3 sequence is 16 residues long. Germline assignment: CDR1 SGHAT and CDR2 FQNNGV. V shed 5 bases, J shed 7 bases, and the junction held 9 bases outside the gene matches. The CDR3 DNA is TGTGCCAGCAGCCAGATGTGGGGACAGGGCAATTCACCCCTCCACTTT. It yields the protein CASSQMWGQGNSPLHF.

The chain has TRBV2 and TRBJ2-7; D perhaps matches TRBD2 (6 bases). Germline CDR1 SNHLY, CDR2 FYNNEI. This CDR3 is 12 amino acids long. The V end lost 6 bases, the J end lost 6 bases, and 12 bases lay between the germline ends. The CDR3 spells CASSELGGEQYF. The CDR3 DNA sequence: TGTGCCAGCAGCGAACTGGGGGGCGAGCAGTACTTC.

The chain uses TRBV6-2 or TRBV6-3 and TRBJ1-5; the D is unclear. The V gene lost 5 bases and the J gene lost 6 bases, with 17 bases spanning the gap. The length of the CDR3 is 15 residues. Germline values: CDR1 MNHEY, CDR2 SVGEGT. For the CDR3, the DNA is TGTGCCAGCAGTACAACCGGGAATTTGGGTCAGCCCCAGCATTTT. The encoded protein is CASSTTGNLGQPQHF.

CDR3 residues: CASSLDRNYGYTF. In nucleotides, the CDR3 is TGTGCCAGCAGCTTGGACAGAAACTATGGCTACACCTTC. The chain employs TRBV5-5 and TRBJ1-2; the D is unclear. The CDR3 covers 13 residues. Between the trimmed V and J ends, which lost 0 bases and 2 bases, there was a span of 5 bases. Germline V gene lookup returns CDR1 SGHKS and CDR2 YYEKEE (reference sequence).

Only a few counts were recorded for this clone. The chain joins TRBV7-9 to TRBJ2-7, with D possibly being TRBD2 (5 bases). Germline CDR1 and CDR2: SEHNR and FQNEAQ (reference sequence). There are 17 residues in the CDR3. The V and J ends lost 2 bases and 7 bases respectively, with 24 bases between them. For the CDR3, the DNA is TGTGCCAGCAGCTTAAAGTGGTCGCGGCCCGGGGATGGGGAGCAGTACGTC. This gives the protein CASSLKWSRPGDGEQYV.

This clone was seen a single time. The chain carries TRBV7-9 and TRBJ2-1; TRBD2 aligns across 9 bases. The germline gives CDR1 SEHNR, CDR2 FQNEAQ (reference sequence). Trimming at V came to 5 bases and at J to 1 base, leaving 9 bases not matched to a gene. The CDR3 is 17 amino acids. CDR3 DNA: TGTGCCAGCAGCGAAGCCCTGACTAGCGGATCCTACAATGAGCAGTTCTTC. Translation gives CASSEALTSGSYNEQFF. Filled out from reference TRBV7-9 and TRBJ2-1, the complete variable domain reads DTGVSQNPRHKITKRGQNVTFRCDPISEHNRLYWYRQTLGQGPEFLTYFQNEAQLEKSRLLSDRFSAERPKGSFSTLEIQRTEQGDSAMYLCASSEALTSGSYNEQFFGPGTRLTVL.

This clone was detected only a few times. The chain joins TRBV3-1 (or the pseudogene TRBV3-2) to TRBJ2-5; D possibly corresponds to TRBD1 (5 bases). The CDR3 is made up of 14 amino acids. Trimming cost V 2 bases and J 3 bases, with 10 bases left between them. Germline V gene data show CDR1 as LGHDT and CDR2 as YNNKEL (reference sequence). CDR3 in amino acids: CASSQSSTEETQYF. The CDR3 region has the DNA TGTGCCAGCAGCCAAAGTTCGACAGAAGAGACCCAGTACTTC.

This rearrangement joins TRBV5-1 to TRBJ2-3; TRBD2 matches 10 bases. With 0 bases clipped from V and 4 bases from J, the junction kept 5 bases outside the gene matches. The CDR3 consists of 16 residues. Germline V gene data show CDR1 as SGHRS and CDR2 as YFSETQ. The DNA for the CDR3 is TGCGCCAGCAGCTTGGTAGCGGGGGGTGGCGCAGATACGCAGTATTTT. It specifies CASSLVAGGGADTQYF.

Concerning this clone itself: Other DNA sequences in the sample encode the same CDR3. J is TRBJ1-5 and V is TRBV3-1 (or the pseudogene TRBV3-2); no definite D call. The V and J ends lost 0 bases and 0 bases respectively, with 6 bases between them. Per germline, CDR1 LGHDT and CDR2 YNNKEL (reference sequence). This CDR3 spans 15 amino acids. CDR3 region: CASSQDTNSNQPQHF. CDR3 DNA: TGTGCCAGCAGCCAAGATACTAATAGCAATCAGCCCCAGCATTTT.

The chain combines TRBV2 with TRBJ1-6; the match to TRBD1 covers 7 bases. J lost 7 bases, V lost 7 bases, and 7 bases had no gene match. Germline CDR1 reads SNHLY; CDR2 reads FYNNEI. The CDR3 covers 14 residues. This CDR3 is CASMEGQRNSPLHF. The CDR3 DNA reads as TGTGCCAGCATGGAGGGACAGCGAAATTCACCCCTCCACTTT.